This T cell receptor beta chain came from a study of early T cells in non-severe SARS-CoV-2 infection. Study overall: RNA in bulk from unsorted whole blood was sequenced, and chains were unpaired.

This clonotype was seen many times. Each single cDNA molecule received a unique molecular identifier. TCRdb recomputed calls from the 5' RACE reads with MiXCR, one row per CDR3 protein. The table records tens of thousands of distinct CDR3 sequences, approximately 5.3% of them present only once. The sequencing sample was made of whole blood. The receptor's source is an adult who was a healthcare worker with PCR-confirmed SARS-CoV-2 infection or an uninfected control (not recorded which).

In DNA, the CDR3 is TGTGCCAGCAGCCCGCGGGGTGAAGGGACAGATACGCAGTATTTT. Translated: CASSPRGEGTDTQYF. This sequence joins TRBV12-3 or TRBV12-4 and TRBJ2-3; D is perhaps TRBD2 (6 bases). Trimming took 6 bases from V and 3 from J, leaving 16 bases between them. The CDR3 has 15 amino acids.